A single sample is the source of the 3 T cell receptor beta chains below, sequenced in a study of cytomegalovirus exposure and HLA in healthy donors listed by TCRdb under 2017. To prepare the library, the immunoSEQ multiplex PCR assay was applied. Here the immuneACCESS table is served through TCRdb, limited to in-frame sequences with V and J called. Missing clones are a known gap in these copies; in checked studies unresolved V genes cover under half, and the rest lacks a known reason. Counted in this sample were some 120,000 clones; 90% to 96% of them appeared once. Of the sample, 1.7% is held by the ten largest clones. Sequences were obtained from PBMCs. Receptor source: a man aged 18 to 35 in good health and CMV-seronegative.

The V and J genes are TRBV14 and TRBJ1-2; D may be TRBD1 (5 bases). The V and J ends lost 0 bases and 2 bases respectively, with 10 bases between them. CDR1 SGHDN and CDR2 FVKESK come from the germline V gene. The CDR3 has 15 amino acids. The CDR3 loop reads CASSQDPTANYGYTF. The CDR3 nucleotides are TGTGCCAGCAGCCAAGACCCGACAGCCAACTATGGCTACACCTTC.

CDR3 bases: TGTGCCAGGGCGGGAAGCTCCTACAATGAGCAGTTCTTC. It translates to CARAGSSYNEQFF. This chain links TRBV7-9 with TRBJ2-1, with D perhaps matching TRBD2 (6 bases). Germline lookup yields CDR1 SEHNR and CDR2 FQNEAQ (reference sequence). This CDR3 region has 13 residues. V was shortened by 9 bases and J by 0 bases, with 9 bases between the two germline ends.

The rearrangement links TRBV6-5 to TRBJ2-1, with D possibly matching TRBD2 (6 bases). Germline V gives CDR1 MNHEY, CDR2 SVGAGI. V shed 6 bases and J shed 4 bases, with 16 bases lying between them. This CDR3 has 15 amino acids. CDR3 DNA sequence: TGTGCCAGCAGCGATAGCGGTAGGGGTTACAATGAGCAGTTCTTC. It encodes CASSDSGRGYNEQFF.